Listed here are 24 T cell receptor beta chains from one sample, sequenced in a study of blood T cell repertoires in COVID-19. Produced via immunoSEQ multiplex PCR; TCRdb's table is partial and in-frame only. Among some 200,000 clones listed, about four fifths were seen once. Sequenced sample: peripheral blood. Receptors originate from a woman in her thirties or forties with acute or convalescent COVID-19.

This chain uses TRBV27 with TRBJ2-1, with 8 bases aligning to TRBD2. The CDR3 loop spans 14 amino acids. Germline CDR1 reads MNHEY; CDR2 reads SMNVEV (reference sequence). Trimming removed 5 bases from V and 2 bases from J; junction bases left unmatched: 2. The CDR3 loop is CASSSSGAYNEQFF. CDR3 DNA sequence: TGTGCCAGCAGTAGTAGCGGGGCCTACAATGAGCAGTTCTTC.

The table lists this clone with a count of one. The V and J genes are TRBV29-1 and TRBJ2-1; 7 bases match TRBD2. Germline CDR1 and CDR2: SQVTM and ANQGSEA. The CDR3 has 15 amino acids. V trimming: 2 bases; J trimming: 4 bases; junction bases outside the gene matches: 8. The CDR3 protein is CSVEFWSSGYNEQFF. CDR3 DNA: TGCAGCGTTGAATTCTGGTCTAGCGGATACAATGAGCAGTTCTTC.

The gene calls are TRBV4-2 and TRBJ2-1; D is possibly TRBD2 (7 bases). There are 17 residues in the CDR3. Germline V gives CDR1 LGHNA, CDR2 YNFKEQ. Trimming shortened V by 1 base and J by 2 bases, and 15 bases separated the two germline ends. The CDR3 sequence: CASSQARGGGPYNEQFF. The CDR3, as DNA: TGTGCCAGCAGCCAAGCGAGGGGGGGAGGTCCCTACAATGAGCAGTTCTTC.

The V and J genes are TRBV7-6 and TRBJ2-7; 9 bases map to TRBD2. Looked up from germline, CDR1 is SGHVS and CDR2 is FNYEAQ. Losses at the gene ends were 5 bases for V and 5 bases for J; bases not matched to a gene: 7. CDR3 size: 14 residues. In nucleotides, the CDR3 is TGTGCCAGCAGCCTATTAGCGGGAGTTAACGAGCAGTACTTC. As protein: CASSLLAGVNEQYF.

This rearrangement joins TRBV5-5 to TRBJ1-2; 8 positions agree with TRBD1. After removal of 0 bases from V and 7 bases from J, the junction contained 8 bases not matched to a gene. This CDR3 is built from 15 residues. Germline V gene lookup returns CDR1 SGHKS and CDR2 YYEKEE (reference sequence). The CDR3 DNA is TGTGCCAGCAGCTTGGACGTCCAGGGGGCGGGTGGCTACACCTTC. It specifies CASSLDVQGAGGYTF.

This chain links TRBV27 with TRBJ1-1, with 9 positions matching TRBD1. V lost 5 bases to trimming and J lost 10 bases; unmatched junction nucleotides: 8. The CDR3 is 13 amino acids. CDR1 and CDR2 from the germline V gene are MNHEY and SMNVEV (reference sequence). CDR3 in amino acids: CASSGQGRELAFF. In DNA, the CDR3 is TGTGCCAGCAGTGGACAGGGGAGGGAATTAGCTTTCTTT.

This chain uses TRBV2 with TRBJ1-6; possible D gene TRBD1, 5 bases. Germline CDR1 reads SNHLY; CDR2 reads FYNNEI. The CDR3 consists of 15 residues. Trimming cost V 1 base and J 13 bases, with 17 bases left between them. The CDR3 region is CASSEVGSTNRPLHF. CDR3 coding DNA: TGTGCCAGCAGTGAAGTTGGGTCAACTAACAGGCCCCTCCACTTT.

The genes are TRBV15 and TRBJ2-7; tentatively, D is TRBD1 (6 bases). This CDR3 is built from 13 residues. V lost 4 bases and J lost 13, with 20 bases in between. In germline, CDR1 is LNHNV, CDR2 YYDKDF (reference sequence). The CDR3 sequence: CATSKTAGTTSYF. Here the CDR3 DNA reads TGTGCCACCAGCAAGACCGCCGGGACAACGTCTTACTTC. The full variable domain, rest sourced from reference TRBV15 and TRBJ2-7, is DAMVIQNPRYQVTQFGKPVTLSCSQTLNHNVMYWYQQKSSQAPKLLFHYYDKDFNNEADTPDNFQSRRPNTSFCFLDIRSPGLGDTAMYLCATSKTAGTTSYFGPGTRLTVT.

The CDR3 DNA is TGCGCCAGCAGCCAAGATACCCTAGCGGGAGCATCCTACGAGCAGTACTTC. Protein sequence: CASSQDTLAGASYEQYF. The gene calls are TRBV4-1 and TRBJ2-7, with 10 bases lining up with TRBD2. The CDR3 is 17 residues long. The J segment lost 1 base and the V segment lost 0 bases, leaving 6 bases of the junction unmatched. Germline V gene data show CDR1 as MGHRA and CDR2 as YSYEKL.

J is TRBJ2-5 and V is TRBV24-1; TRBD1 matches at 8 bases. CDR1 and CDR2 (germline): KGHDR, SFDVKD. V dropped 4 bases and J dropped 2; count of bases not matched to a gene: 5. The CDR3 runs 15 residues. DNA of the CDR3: TGTGCCACCAGTGAGGCCGGGACAGGACAAGAGACCCAGTACTTC. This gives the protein CATSEAGTGQETQYF.

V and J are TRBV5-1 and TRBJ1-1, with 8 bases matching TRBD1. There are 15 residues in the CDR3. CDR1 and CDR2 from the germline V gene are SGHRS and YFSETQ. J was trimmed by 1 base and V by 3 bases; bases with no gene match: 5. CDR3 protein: CASSWSGQGNTEAFF. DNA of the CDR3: TGCGCCAGCAGCTGGTCAGGACAGGGGAACACTGAAGCTTTCTTT.

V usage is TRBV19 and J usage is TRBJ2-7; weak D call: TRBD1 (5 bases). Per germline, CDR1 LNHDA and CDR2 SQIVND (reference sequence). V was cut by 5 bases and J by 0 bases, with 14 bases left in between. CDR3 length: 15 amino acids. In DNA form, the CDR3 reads TGTGCCAGTAGTCCTCCTAGGGGCCTCTCCTACGAGCAGTACTTC. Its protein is CASSPPRGLSYEQYF. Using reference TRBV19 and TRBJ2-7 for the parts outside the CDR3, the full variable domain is DGGITQSPKYLFRKEGQNVTLSCEQNLNHDAMYWYRQDPGQGLRLIYYSQIVNDFQKGDIAEGYSVSREKKESFPLTVTSAQKNPTAFYLCASSPPRGLSYEQYFGPGTRLTVT.

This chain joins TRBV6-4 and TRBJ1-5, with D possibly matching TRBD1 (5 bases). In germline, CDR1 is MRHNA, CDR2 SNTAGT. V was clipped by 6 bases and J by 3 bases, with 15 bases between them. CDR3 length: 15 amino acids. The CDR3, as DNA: TGTGCCAGCAGCGCGCAGGGAGGGGACAATCAGCCCCAGCATTTT. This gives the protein CASSAQGGDNQPQHF.

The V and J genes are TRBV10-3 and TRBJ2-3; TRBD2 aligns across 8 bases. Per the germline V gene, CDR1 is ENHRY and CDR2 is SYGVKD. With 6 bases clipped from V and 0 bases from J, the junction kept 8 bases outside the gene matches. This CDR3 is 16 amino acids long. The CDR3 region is CAISRTSGASTDTQYF. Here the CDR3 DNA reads TGTGCCATCAGCAGAACTAGCGGAGCCAGCACAGATACGCAGTATTTT.

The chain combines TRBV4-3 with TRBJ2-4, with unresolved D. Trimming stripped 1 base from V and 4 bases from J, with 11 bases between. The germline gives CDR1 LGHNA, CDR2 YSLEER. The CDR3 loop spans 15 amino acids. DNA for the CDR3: TGCGCCAGCAGCCAAGGCCACTACGGGAAAAACATTCAGTACTTC. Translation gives CASSQGHYGKNIQYF.

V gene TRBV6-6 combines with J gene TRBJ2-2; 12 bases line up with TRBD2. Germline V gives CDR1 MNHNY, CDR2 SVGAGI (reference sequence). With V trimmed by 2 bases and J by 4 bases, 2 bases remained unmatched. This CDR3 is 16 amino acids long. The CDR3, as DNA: TGTGCCAGCAGTTACCTACTAGCGGGGGGCACCGGGGAGCTGTTTTTT. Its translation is CASSYLLAGGTGELFF.

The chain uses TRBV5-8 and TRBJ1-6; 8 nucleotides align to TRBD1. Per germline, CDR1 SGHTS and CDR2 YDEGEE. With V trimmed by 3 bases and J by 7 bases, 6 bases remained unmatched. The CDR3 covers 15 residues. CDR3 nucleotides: TGTGCCAGCAGCTCCCGGGACAGGCTGAATTCACCCCTCCACTTT. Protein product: CASSSRDRLNSPLHF.

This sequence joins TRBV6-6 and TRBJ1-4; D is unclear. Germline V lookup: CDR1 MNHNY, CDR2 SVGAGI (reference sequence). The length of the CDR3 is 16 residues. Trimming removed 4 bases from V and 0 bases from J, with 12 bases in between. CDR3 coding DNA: TGTGCCAGCAGTTTACCTTCCGGGACAACTAATGAAAAACTGTTTTTT. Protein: CASSLPSGTTNEKLFF.

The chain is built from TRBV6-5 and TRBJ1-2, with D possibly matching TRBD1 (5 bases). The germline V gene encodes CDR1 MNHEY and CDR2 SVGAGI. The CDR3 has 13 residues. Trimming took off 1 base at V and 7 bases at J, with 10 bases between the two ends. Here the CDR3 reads CASSYFGAVGYTF. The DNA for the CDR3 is TGTGCCAGCAGTTACTTTGGGGCTGTTGGCTACACCTTC.

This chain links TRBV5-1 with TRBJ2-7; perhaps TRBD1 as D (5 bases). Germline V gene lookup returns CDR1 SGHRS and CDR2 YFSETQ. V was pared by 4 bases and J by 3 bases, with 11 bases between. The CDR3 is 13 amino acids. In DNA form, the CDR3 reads TGCGCCAGCAGCCCAGGGTTGTACTACGAGCAGTACTTC. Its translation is CASSPGLYYEQYF.

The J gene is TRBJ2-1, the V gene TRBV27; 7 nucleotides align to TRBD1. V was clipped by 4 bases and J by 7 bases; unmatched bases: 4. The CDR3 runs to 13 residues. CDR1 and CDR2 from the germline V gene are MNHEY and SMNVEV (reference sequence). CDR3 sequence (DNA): TGTGCCAGCAGTTCGGAACAGGGGAATGAGCAGTTCTTC. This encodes CASSSEQGNEQFF.

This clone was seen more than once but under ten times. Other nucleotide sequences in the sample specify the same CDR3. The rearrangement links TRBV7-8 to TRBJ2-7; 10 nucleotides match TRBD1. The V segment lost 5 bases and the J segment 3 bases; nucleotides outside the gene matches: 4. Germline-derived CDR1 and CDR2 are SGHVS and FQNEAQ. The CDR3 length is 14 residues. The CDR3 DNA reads TGTGCCAGCAGCCTCGGACAGGGGGGCTACGAGCAGTACTTC. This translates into CASSLGQGGYEQYF.

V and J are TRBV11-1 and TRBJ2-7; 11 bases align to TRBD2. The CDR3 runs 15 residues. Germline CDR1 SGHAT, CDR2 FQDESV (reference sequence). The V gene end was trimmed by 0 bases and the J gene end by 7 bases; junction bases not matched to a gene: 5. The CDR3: CASSLARLAGREQYF. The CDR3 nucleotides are TGTGCCAGCAGCTTAGCTCGACTAGCGGGAAGGGAGCAGTACTTC.

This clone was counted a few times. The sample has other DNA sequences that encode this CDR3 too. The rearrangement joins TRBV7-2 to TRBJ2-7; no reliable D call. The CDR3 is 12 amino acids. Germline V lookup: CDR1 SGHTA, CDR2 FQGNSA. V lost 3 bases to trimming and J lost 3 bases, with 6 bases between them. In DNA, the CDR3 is TGTGCCAGCAGCTTCTCAGGCTACGAGCAGTACTTC. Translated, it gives CASSFSGYEQYF.